Sequencing of this T cell receptor (beta chain) was carried out in a study of blood T cell repertoires in COVID-19. Germline CDR1 is LNHDA and CDR2 is SQIVND (reference sequence). J lost 10 bases, V lost 7 bases, and 8 bases had no gene match. The CDR3 has 13 residues. Some clones are missing from TCRdb's copy, which holds only in-frame ones; the method was immunoSEQ multiplex PCR. The sample holds 180,000 or so clones, approximately 85% seen once. This clone has a single count. The V call is TRBV19, the J call TRBJ1-4; 8 bases match TRBD1. The specimen was peripheral blood. The sequence was obtained from a woman aged 55 to 70 with acute or convalescent COVID-19. CDR3 sequence: CASTLGQGGKLFF. The DNA for the CDR3 is TGTGCCAGTACCCTCGGACAGGGAGGAAAACTGTTTTTT.